Shown below are 29 T cell receptor beta chains from a single sample sequenced in a study of T cell changes during pregnancy in multiple sclerosis (dated by TCRdb to the late 2010s). The library was made by the immunoSEQ multiplex PCR assay. TCRdb limited this immuneACCESS table to in-frame rearrangements with V and J called. A share of clones is missing; checked studies link under half to unresolved V genes, and the rest is unexplained. For this sample there are about 100,000 clones; just over 90% appear just once. The ten largest make up around 1.2% of the sample. The material was peripheral blood, obtained in the second trimester of pregnancy. Receptor source: a female donor with multiple sclerosis, enrolled in a pregnancy study.

The chain uses TRBV5-1 and TRBJ1-1; 7 positions agree with TRBD1. Germline loops: CDR1 SGHRS, CDR2 YFSETQ. The CDR3 has 15 amino acids. The V and J ends lost 4 bases and 0 bases, in that order; junction bases with no gene match: 6. The DNA of the CDR3 is TGCGCCAGCAGCCTGGAGACAGGGATGAACACTGAAGCTTTCTTT. The encoded protein is CASSLETGMNTEAFF.

This clone was seen at least ten times. The chain recombines TRBV7-3 with TRBJ2-1, with 10 bases matching TRBD2. CDR1 and CDR2 (germline): SGHTA, FQGTGA. This CDR3 spans 15 amino acids. The J segment lost 5 bases and the V segment lost 1 base, leaving 2 bases of the junction unmatched. CDR3 DNA: TGTGCCAGCAGCTTAAAGCGGGGGGGAAACAATGAGCAGTTCTTC. This sequence encodes CASSLKRGGNNEQFF.

The chain recombines TRBV7-9 with TRBJ2-1; 9 bases fit TRBD1. Germline V gene lookup returns CDR1 SEHNR and CDR2 FQNEAQ (reference sequence). The junction had 12 bases not matched to a gene; V was cut back by 6 bases and J by 6 bases. The CDR3 spans 16 residues. The DNA of the CDR3 is TGTGCCAGCAGTTCTCCTCGGGACAGGGTTCCCAATGAGCAGTTCTTC. It is translated as CASSSPRDRVPNEQFF.

The genes are TRBV5-1 and TRBJ2-5; the D gene is possibly TRBD1 (5 bases). The CDR3 is 13 amino acids. Looked up from germline, CDR1 is SGHRS and CDR2 is YFSETQ. Trimming removed 1 base at V and 4 bases at J, with 8 bases between. The CDR3 loop reads CASSLQGGETQYF. CDR3 coding DNA: TGCGCCAGCAGCTTGCAGGGTGGAGAGACCCAGTACTTC.

In this sample, this clone turned up a few times. This chain uses TRBV7-9 with TRBJ2-7; D perhaps matches TRBD1 (6 bases). The length of the CDR3 is 13 residues. In germline, CDR1 is SEHNR, CDR2 FQNEAQ (reference sequence). The ends were cut back, 5 bases at V and 5 bases at J, with 13 bases in the middle. The DNA of the CDR3 is TGTGCCAGCAGCCCTAGGCAGGGGAACGAGCAGTACTTC. It is translated as CASSPRQGNEQYF.

The V call is TRBV7-9, the J call TRBJ2-1; possibly TRBD2 for D (5 bases). Trimming stripped 5 bases from V and 9 bases from J, with 20 bases between. The CDR3 contains 15 residues. Germline CDR1 SEHNR, CDR2 FQNEAQ (reference sequence). The CDR3 loop reads CASSPFGVGLGEQFF. The CDR3 DNA is TGTGCCAGCAGCCCATTCGGGGTAGGTTTAGGTGAGCAGTTCTTC.

V is TRBV7-9 and J is TRBJ1-1; the D is unclear. The length of the CDR3 is 15 residues. The germline V gene encodes CDR1 SEHNR and CDR2 FQNEAQ (reference sequence). Trimming removed 4 bases from V and 1 base from J, with 13 bases in between. CDR3 loop: CASSSPWSGNTEAFF. Here the CDR3 DNA reads TGTGCCAGCAGCTCCCCCTGGTCAGGGAACACTGAAGCTTTCTTT.

This rearrangement joins TRBV19 to TRBJ1-3; the match to TRBD1 covers 8 bases. Germline CDR1 LNHDA, CDR2 SQIVND (reference sequence). V lost 9 bases and J lost 0; bases outside the gene matches: 7. CDR3 length: 15 amino acids. The CDR3 DNA sequence: TGTGCCAGCGGACAGGGTGAACTCTCTGGAAACACCATATATTTT. This encodes CASGQGELSGNTIYF. Full variable domain (outside the CDR3, taken from reference TRBV19 and TRBJ1-3): DGGITQSPKYLFRKEGQNVTLSCEQNLNHDAMYWYRQDPGQGLRLIYYSQIVNDFQKGDIAEGYSVSREKKESFPLTVTSAQKNPTAFYLCASGQGELSGNTIYFGEGSWLTVV.

The chain is built from TRBV7-9 and TRBJ2-2; possibly TRBD2 for D (6 bases). This CDR3 region has 17 residues. The V and J ends lost 0 bases and 6 bases respectively, with 17 bases between them. Germline values: CDR1 SEHNR, CDR2 FQNEAQ (reference sequence). The CDR3 region is CASSLAWRGWFAGELFF. The CDR3 bases are TGTGCCAGCAGCTTAGCGTGGCGGGGCTGGTTTGCCGGGGAGCTGTTTTTT.

The genes are TRBV4-2 and TRBJ1-4; D is undetermined. The germline CDR1 and CDR2 sequences are LGHNA and YNFKEQ. CDR3 size: 15 residues. V gave up 4 bases and J gave up 0 bases, with 9 bases separating them. CDR3 loop: CASSRMGATNEKLFF. The CDR3 nucleotides read TGTGCCAGCAGCCGGATGGGCGCAACTAATGAAAAACTGTTTTTT.

This clone was observed once. The chain links TRBV2 to TRBJ2-2; D is undetermined. CDR1 is SNHLY, CDR2 FYNNEI, per germline. Between the trimmed V and J ends, which lost 6 bases and 5 bases, there was a span of 4 bases. The CDR3 is made up of 11 amino acids. The CDR3 region has the DNA TGTGCCAGCAGGGAGACCGGGGAGCTGTTTTTT. Its translation: CASRETGELFF.

The chain joins TRBV5-6 to TRBJ2-3; 9 bases are shared with TRBD2. The CDR3 has 17 residues. Trimming cost V 0 bases and J 3 bases; bases outside gene matches: 8. CDR1 is SGHDT, CDR2 YYEEEE, per germline. This CDR3 is CASSLELAGGQTDTQYF. CDR3 bases: TGTGCCAGCAGCTTGGAATTGGCGGGGGGGCAGACAGATACGCAGTATTTT.

The rearrangement links TRBV7-9 to TRBJ1-2; weak D call: TRBD1 (5 bases). CDR3 length: 15 residues. Germline V gene sequence: CDR1 SEHNR, CDR2 FQNEAQ (reference sequence). V lost 3 bases, J lost 5 bases, and 16 bases lay in between. The chain's CDR3 is CASSFPDRPSYGYTF. CDR3 DNA: TGTGCCAGCAGCTTCCCCGACAGACCCTCATATGGCTACACCTTC.

The chain is built from TRBV18 and TRBJ1-1, with a possible D match to TRBD1 (6 bases). The ends were cut back, 1 base at V and 4 bases at J, with 13 bases in the middle. CDR1 and CDR2 (germline): KGHSH, LQKENI. The length of the CDR3 is 15 residues. Here the CDR3 DNA reads TGTGCCAGCTCACCACGTAGGTCAGGGGCCACTGAAGCTTTCTTT. This gives the protein CASSPRRSGATEAFF.

The V call is TRBV6-5, the J call TRBJ1-2; no firm D call. CDR3 length: 13 amino acids. CDR1 and CDR2 from the germline V gene are MNHEY and SVGAGI. V lost 6 bases to trimming and J lost 7 bases, with 15 bases between them. The CDR3 spells CASSLTDHRGYTF. The CDR3 region has the DNA TGTGCCAGCAGCTTAACAGATCACCGTGGCTACACCTTC.

This chain joins TRBV6-6 and TRBJ1-5, with D possibly matching TRBD1 (5 bases). V was trimmed by 6 bases and J by 4 bases, leaving 19 bases between them. This CDR3 region has 16 residues. Germline-derived CDR1 and CDR2 are MNHNY and SVGAGI (reference sequence). The CDR3 spells CASRSLGGGPNQPQHF. The CDR3 DNA follows: TGTGCCAGCAGGAGCCTTGGGGGAGGTCCTAATCAGCCCCAGCATTTT.

The count of this clone is one. The gene calls are TRBV28 and TRBJ2-3; D remains ambiguous. Germline assignment: CDR1 MDHEN and CDR2 SYDVKM. Between the trimmed V and J ends, which lost 3 bases and 8 bases, there was a span of 18 bases. This CDR3 is built from 15 residues. CDR3 DNA: TGTGCCAGCAGTTTTCTCACTTTAGCACAAGGTACGCAGTATTTT. It specifies CASSFLTLAQGTQYF.

V usage is TRBV10-3 and J usage is TRBJ1-1; D remains unclear. This CDR3 contains 12 residues. Per the germline V gene, CDR1 is ENHRY and CDR2 is SYGVKD. Trimming left V 9 bases short and J 1 base short, with 9 bases between. CDR3 sequence: CAINGPNTEAFF. CDR3 DNA sequence: TGTGCCATTAACGGTCCGAACACTGAAGCTTTCTTT.

The chain uses TRBV5-4 and TRBJ1-2, with a weak D call TRBD1 (6 bases). V gave up 4 bases and J gave up 7 bases, with 14 bases separating them. This CDR3 contains 13 residues. Germline V CDR1 and CDR2: SGHNT, YYREEE (reference sequence). In DNA, the CDR3 is TGTGCCAGCAGCCGAGGGGGGGGCAGTGGCTACACCTTC. Encoded protein: CASSRGGGSGYTF.

The sample holds one count of this clone. J is TRBJ2-2 and V is TRBV19; unclear D gene. The germline gives CDR1 LNHDA, CDR2 SQIVND (reference sequence). CDR3 size: 13 residues. Trimming cost V 4 bases and J 2 bases, with 5 bases left between them. The CDR3 DNA follows: TGTGCCAGTAGTAACTATAACACCGGGGAGCTGTTTTTT. This gives the protein CASSNYNTGELFF.

This clone is a singleton in its sample. The rearrangement uses TRBV5-5 and TRBJ2-7, with 8 bases matching TRBD1. The junction had 5 bases not matched to a gene; V was cut back by 3 bases and J by 0 bases. The CDR3 contains 15 residues. The germline V gene encodes CDR1 SGHKS and CDR2 YYEKEE (reference sequence). The CDR3 bases are TGTGCCAGCAGCTGGGACAGGCCACCCTCCTACGAGCAGTACTTC. This gives the protein CASSWDRPPSYEQYF.

The V and J genes are TRBV6-1 and TRBJ1-1; tentative D call: TRBD1 (6 bases). The CDR3 is made up of 13 amino acids. V lost 7 bases to trimming and J lost 5 bases, with 14 bases between them. Germline CDR1 MNHNS, CDR2 SASEGT. The DNA for the CDR3 is TGTGCCAGCATCATACAGGGAGATACTGAAGCTTTCTTT. Translated: CASIIQGDTEAFF.

V is TRBV12-5 and J is TRBJ2-2, with 7 bases identical to TRBD2. The CDR3 covers 13 residues. Germline-derived CDR1 and CDR2 are LGHNT and FRNRAP. Trimming cost V 6 bases and J 7 bases; bases outside gene matches: 5. The CDR3 bases are TGTGCTAGTGGGGGAGGGCGGCACGGGGAGCTGTTTTTT. This codes for CASGGGRHGELFF.

DNA for the CDR3: TGCGCCAGCAGGCCCGGGGGGGCAGGCTACGAGCAGTACTTC. As protein: CASRPGGAGYEQYF. J is TRBJ2-7 and V is TRBV5-1; 8 bases are shared with TRBD2. The CDR3 sequence is 14 residues long. J lost 3 bases, V lost 5 bases, and 7 bases had no gene match. In germline, CDR1 is SGHRS, CDR2 YFSETQ. The complete variable domain, with remaining parts taken from reference TRBV5-1 and TRBJ2-7, reads KAGVTQTPRYLIKTRGQQVTLSCSPISGHRSVSWYQQTPGQGLQFLFEYFSETQRNKGNFPGRFSGRQFSNSRSEMNVSTLELGDSALYLCASRPGGAGYEQYFGPGTRLTVT.

There are a few counts of this clone. This chain connects TRBV10-2 to TRBJ1-1; 8 nucleotides match TRBD1. There are 13 residues in the CDR3. The V gene's germline CDR1 is WSHSY and CDR2 SAAADI. V lost 6 bases to trimming and J lost 4 bases; unmatched junction nucleotides: 4. This chain's CDR3 is CASSDRGGTEAFF. CDR3 nucleotide sequence: TGCGCCAGCAGCGACAGGGGTGGCACTGAAGCTTTCTTT.

In its sample, this clone was seen once. Here the CDR3 DNA reads TGTGCCAGCAGCCAAGATCACCCGACGACCCAATTGACAGGAAAATCCTACAATGAGCAGTTCTTC. Protein sequence: CASSQDHPTTQLTGKSYNEQFF. This chain links TRBV4-2 with TRBJ2-1; TRBD1 is a possible D gene (6 bases). The CDR3 covers 22 residues. V shed 0 bases and J shed 1 base, with 28 bases lying between them. The germline gives CDR1 LGHNA, CDR2 YNFKEQ.

This clone was seen only once. The chain has TRBV7-9 and TRBJ2-3, with 8 nucleotides matching TRBD1. Germline trimming cut 2 bases from V and 0 bases from J; bases unmatched to any gene: 1. This CDR3 has 15 residues. CDR1 SEHNR and CDR2 FQNEAQ come from the germline V gene (reference sequence). Here the CDR3 reads CASSLQGASTDTQYF. The CDR3 bases are TGTGCCAGCAGCTTACAGGGGGCTAGCACAGATACGCAGTATTTT.

The chain is built from TRBV30 and TRBJ1-1, with 9 bases matching TRBD1. V shed 2 bases, J shed 0 bases, and the junction held 1 base outside the gene matches. The CDR3 sequence is 14 residues long. Germline CDR1 reads GTSNPN; CDR2 reads SVGIG (reference sequence). The CDR3 loop is CAWSRDRVNTEAFF. The CDR3 bases are TGTGCCTGGAGTCGGGACAGGGTGAACACTGAAGCTTTCTTT.

This clone came up a few times. This chain joins TRBV2 and TRBJ2-2; maybe TRBD1 (5 bases). Trimming removed 8 bases at V and 1 base at J, with 8 bases between. The germline V gene encodes CDR1 SNHLY and CDR2 FYNNEI. The CDR3 consists of 13 residues. CDR3 sequence reads: CASERGNTGELFF. The DNA for the CDR3 is TGTGCCAGCGAAAGGGGGAACACCGGGGAGCTGTTTTTT.